These 7 T cell receptor beta chains originate from one sample sequenced in a study of CD8 T cells in ankylosing spondylitis. TCRdb re-called the 5' RACE reads with MiXCR, one entry per CDR3 protein. The sample has about 39,000 distinct CDR3 sequences, 3% seen once. Sample: blood, either unsorted or a sorted T cell fraction (not recorded which). The receptor source for this set is a male donor with ankylosing spondylitis or in good health (not recorded which).

This clonotype was counted many times. The V and J genes are TRBV9 and TRBJ2-3; 10 bases match TRBD2. CDR1 is SGDLS and CDR2 is YYNGEE in the germline V gene. This CDR3 is built from 16 residues. V gave up 3 bases and J gave up 5 bases; unmatched junction bases: 9. The CDR3 DNA reads TGTGCCAGCAGCGAGACCCTAGCGGGAGAACGAGATACGCAGTATTTT. It specifies CASSETLAGERDTQYF.

This clonotype is labeled medium-sized. This chain links TRBV9 with TRBJ2-1; possible D gene TRBD2, 6 bases. Germline CDR1 is SGDLS and CDR2 is YYNGEE. V lost 4 bases to trimming and J lost 4 bases, with 12 bases between them. This CDR3 spans 14 amino acids. DNA for the CDR3: TGTGCCAGCAGCCCCCCGGGGAGGTACAATGAGCAGTTCTTC. Translated, it gives CASSPPGRYNEQFF.

This clonotype has ten or more counts. The rearrangement uses TRBV9 and TRBJ2-2; tentative D call: TRBD2 (6 bases). Trimming cost V 0 bases and J 4 bases, with 10 bases left between them. The CDR3 loop spans 15 amino acids. CDR1 is SGDLS and CDR2 is YYNGEE in the germline V gene. The CDR3 DNA reads as TGTGCCAGCAGCGTAGCAACTAGCCCCACCGGGGAGCTGTTTTTT. This gives the protein CASSVATSPTGELFF.

This clonotype was seen at least ten times. The genes are TRBV9 and TRBJ2-2, with 10 bases fitting TRBD1. CDR1 is SGDLS, CDR2 YYNGEE, per germline. Trimming took 3 bases from V and 2 from J; bases not matched to a gene: 4. The CDR3 totals 16 residues. CDR3 nucleotide sequence: TGTGCCAGCAGCGAGGGGACAGGGGATAACACCGGGGAGCTGTTTTTT. Translating gives CASSEGTGDNTGELFF.

This clonotype was seen a few times. The chain is built from TRBV9 and TRBJ1-5; a weak D match, TRBD1 (6 bases). Between the trimmed V and J ends, which lost 4 bases and 8 bases, there was a span of 16 bases. The CDR3 totals 14 residues. The germline CDR1 and CDR2 sequences are SGDLS and YYNGEE. CDR3 sequence (DNA): TGTGCCAGCAGCCAGGGGCCCACGAGAGAGCCCCAGCATTTT. Translated, it gives CASSQGPTREPQHF.

This clonotype was observed many times. This rearrangement joins TRBV9 to TRBJ2-2; TRBD2 agrees at 7 bases. The germline V gene encodes CDR1 SGDLS and CDR2 YYNGEE. The length of the CDR3 is 15 residues. V lost 3 bases and J lost 4; bases outside the gene matches: 6. CDR3 region: CASSGPGGGTGELFF. As DNA, the CDR3 is TGTGCCAGCAGCGGTCCCGGCGGGGGCACCGGGGAGCTGTTTTTT.

Relative to its sample, this clonotype is medium-sized. The chain has TRBV21-1 and TRBJ2-7; the table names TRBD1, a call not compared with the DNA. TRBV21-1 is a pseudogene. The CDR3 is made up of 15 amino acids. CDR3 in amino acids: CASSRREEMPYEQYV. The CDR3 coding sequence is TGTGCCAGCAGCCGCCGGGAAGAAATGCCCTACGAGCAGTACGTC.